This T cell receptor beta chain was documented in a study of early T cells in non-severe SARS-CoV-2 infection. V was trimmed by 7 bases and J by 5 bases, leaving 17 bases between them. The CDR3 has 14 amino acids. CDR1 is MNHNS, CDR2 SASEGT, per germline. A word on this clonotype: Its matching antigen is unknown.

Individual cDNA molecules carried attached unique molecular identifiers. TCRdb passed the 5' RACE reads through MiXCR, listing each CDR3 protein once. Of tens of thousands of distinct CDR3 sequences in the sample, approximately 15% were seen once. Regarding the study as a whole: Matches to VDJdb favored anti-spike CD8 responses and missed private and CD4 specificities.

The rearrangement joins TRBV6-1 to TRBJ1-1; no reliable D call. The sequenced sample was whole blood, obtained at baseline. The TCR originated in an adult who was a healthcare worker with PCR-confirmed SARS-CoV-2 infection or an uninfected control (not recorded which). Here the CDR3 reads CASIKVEWGTEAFF. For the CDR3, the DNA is TGTGCCAGCATAAAGGTAGAATGGGGTACTGAAGCTTTCTTT.